The entry that follows covers one T cell receptor beta chain sequence. These data are taken from a study of Ad26.COV2.S vaccination and SARS-CoV-2 variants. Study information: Doses of Ad26.COV2.S were injected into muscle once or twice, 56 days apart.

Libraries were prepared by immunoSEQ multiplex PCR; TCRdb keeps only in-frame clonotypes and omits some of them. The sample gives hundreds of thousands of clones, approximately 88% of which show up once; approximately 1.5% is in the top ten. V dropped 6 bases and J dropped 6; count of bases not matched to a gene: 10. This CDR3 is 15 amino acids long. Per the germline V gene, CDR1 is LNHDA and CDR2 is SQIVND (reference sequence). Indicated treatment: around 19 received Ad26.COV2.S at low or high dose, single or two shots; about five received placebo; per-sample allocation not given. Specimen acquisition occurred on day 63 following the initial vaccine or placebo injection.

This material consisted of peripheral blood, taken in a trial of Ad26.COV2.S vaccine versus placebo. The origin of this receptor is a person between 18 and 60 years old who received the Ad26.COV2.S COVID-19 vaccine or a placebo. This chain joins TRBV19 and TRBJ1-1; the match to TRBD1 covers 10 bases. Written as DNA, the CDR3 is TGTGCCAGTAGCCTCGGGACAGGGGAGTACGCTGAAGCTTTCTTT. This translates into CASSLGTGEYAEAFF.